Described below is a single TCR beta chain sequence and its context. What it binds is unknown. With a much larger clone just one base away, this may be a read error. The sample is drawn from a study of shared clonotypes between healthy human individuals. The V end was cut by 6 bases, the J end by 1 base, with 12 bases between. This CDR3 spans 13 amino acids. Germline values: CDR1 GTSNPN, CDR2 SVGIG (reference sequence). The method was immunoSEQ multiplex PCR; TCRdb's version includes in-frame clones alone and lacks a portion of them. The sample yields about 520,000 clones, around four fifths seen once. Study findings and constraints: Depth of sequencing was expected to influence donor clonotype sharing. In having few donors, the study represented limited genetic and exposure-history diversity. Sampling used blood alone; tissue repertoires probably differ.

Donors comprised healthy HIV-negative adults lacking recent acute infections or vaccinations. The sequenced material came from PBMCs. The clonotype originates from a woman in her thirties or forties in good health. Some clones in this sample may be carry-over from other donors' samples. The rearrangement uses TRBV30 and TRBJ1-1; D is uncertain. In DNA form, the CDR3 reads TGTGCCTGTAGAAGGACGGGGAACACTGAAGCTTTCTTT. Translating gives CACRRTGNTEAFF.